This TCR beta chain came from a study of CD8 T cells in ankylosing spondylitis. Study-level results: Clones linked to disease, bearing a CD8+ phenotype, were relatively rare in peripheral blood. Ankylosing spondylitis blood seemed to carry a telltale TCR beta motif made of roughly 8 highly homologous variants.

Germline V CDR1 and CDR2: SGHRS, YFSETQ. The CDR3 sequence is 11 residues long. Losses at the gene ends were 4 bases for V and 13 bases for J; bases not matched to a gene: 4. From the 5' RACE reads, TCRdb called clonotypes with MiXCR, one entry per CDR3 protein. The sample records roughly 700,000 distinct CDR3 sequences, over 15% being singletons. About this clonotype itself: The antigen is undetermined.

The sample taken for sequencing was blood, either unsorted or a sorted T cell fraction (not recorded which). The sequence was obtained from a male donor with ankylosing spondylitis. This sequence joins TRBV5-1 and TRBJ2-1; 8 bases align to TRBD2. CDR3 protein: CASSPGGGQFF. Written as DNA, the CDR3 is TGCGCCAGCAGCCCCGGGGGGGGACAGTTCTTC.